The clone carrying this TCR beta chain appeared a few times. This record belongs to a study of blood T cell repertoires in COVID-19. The wider study: T cells, B-cell-depleted T cells, or PBMCs supplied cDNA or gDNA.

Trimming shortened V by 6 bases and J by 1 base, and 12 bases separated the two germline ends. The CDR3 loop spans 14 amino acids. CDR1 and CDR2 from the germline V gene are SNHLY and FYNNEI. The method was immunoSEQ multiplex PCR; TCRdb's version includes in-frame clones alone and lacks a portion of them. The repertoire holds 65,000 to 90,000 clones, with around 87% as singletons. The chain has TRBV2 and TRBJ1-2, with a possible D match to TRBD1 (5 bases). This TCR was recovered from a woman between 45 and 65 years old with active or convalescent COVID-19. Sequenced material: peripheral blood. The CDR3 nucleotides read TGTGCCAGCAGGCGACAGTTCATTAACTATGGCTACACCTTC. It is translated as CASRRQFINYGYTF.